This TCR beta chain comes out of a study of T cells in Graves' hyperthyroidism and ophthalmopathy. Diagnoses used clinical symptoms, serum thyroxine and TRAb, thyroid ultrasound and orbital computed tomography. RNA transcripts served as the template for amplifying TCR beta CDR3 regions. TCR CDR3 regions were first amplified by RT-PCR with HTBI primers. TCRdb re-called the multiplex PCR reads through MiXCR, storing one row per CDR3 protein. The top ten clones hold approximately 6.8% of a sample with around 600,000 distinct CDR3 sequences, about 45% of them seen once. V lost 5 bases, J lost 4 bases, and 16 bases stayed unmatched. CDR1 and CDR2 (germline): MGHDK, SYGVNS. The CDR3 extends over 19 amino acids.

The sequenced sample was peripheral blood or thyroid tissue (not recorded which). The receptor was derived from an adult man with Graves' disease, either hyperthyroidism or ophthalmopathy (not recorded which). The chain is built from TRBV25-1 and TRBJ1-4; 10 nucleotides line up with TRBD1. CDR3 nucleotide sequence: TGTGCCAGCAGTTTACTCGTCGACAGGGGGCAGAGGAGTAATGAAAAACTGTTTTTT. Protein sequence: CASSLLVDRGQRSNEKLFF.